This TCR beta chain was documented in a study of patients and donors after allogeneic stem cell transplantation. This clonotype was recorded many times. Each CDR3 protein is one row after TCRdb ran MiXCR on the RT-PCR reads. The data hold about 210,000 distinct CDR3 sequences, with about 37% observed a single time. The CDR3 is 14 amino acids. Per germline, CDR1 DFQATT and CDR2 SNEGSKA (reference sequence). The V gene end was trimmed by 5 bases and the J gene end by 7 bases; junction bases not matched to a gene: 5. What was sequenced was blood, either unsorted or a sorted T cell fraction (not recorded which). The sequence was obtained from a human donor who was either an allogeneic HSCT recipient or a stem cell or donor lymphocyte infusion donor (not recorded which). It is not recorded whose cells these are; they may come from a transplant donor. The chain is built from TRBV20-1 and TRBJ1-6, with 10 bases lining up with TRBD1. Here the CDR3 DNA reads TGCAGTGCTGCCGGGACAGGGGACAATTCACCCCTCCACTTT. Its translation: CSAAGTGDNSPLHF.